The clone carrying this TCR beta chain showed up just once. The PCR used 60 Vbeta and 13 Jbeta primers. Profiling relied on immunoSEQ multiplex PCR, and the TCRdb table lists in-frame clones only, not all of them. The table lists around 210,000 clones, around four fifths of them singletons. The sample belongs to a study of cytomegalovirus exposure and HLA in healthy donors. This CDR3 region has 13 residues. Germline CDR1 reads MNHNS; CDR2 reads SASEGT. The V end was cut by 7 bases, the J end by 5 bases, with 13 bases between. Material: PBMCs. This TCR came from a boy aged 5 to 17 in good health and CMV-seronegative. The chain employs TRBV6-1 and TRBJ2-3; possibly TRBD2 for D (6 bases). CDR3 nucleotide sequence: TGTGCCAGCACCGGTAGCGGAGTAGATACGCAGTATTTT. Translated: CASTGSGVDTQYF.